This T cell receptor (beta chain) derives from a study of blood T cell repertoires in COVID-19. The sample holds one count of this clone. Germline trimming cut 5 bases from V and 4 bases from J; bases unmatched to any gene: 16. The V gene's germline CDR1 is SGHDT and CDR2 YYEEEE. The CDR3 is made up of 19 amino acids. Clones were read by immunoSEQ multiplex PCR, and TCRdb kept only the in-frame ones, dropping some. Here the sample spans under 25,000 clones, around 90% being singletons. This chain uses TRBV5-6 with TRBJ2-2, with TRBD2 matching over 11 bases. This clonotype was sampled from a human donor in a cohort sampled during active COVID-19. Sequenced: peripheral blood. This chain's CDR3 is CASRNKAGTSGKVTGELFF. CDR3 coding DNA: TGTGCCAGCAGAAATAAGGCCGGGACTAGCGGTAAAGTCACCGGGGAGCTGTTTTTT.